This TCR beta chain is from a study of T cells in Graves' hyperthyroidism and ophthalmopathy. Germline V CDR1 and CDR2: SGHAT, FQNNGV. V was cut by 2 bases and J by 3 bases, with 10 bases left in between. The CDR3 consists of 14 residues. In its sample, this clonotype was seen many times. From RNA transcripts, TCR beta CDR3 regions were amplified. First-round RT-PCR targeting the TCR CDR3 was performed with the HTBI primer set. One entry per CDR3 protein results from TCRdb running MiXCR on the multiplex PCR reads. The sample lists 250,000 to 350,000 distinct CDR3 sequences, roughly 20% occurring once. The receptor's source is a man under 40 with Graves' ophthalmopathy. The material sequenced was blood. The chain is built from TRBV11-2 and TRBJ1-2; TRBD1 might be the D (5 bases). The CDR3 region is CASSLPRVDYGYTF. The CDR3 nucleotides read TGTGCCAGCAGCTTACCCAGGGTGGACTATGGCTACACCTTC.